These 15 T cell receptor beta chains share one sample of origin, sequenced in a study of siplizumab effects on memory and regulatory T cells. TCRdb keeps only in-frame clones here, not all; method: immunoSEQ multiplex PCR. Found here are some 41,000 clones, about 90% of them singletons; the top ten hold under 0.3%. Material for sequencing was naive CD4+ T cells sorted from blood. These receptors were collected from a human donor in good health.

The genes are TRBV6-5 and TRBJ2-5; no definite D call. The V end was cut by 8 bases, the J end by 5 bases, with 9 bases between. Germline V gene sequence: CDR1 MNHEY, CDR2 SVGAGI. The CDR3 contains 11 residues. CDR3 loop: CASGSGETQYF. The CDR3 DNA is TGTGCCAGCGGCTCTGGGGAGACCCAGTACTTC.

This chain joins TRBV7-9 and TRBJ1-2; D remains unclear. CDR3 length: 13 residues. Germline CDR1 and CDR2: SEHNR and FQNEAQ (reference sequence). Trimming cost V 4 bases and J 8 bases, with 14 bases left between them. CDR3 nucleotides: TGTGCCAGCAGCTACTCCGAGGTAGAAGGCTACACCTTC. Translated, it gives CASSYSEVEGYTF.

In its sample, this clone was seen once. The rearrangement joins TRBV6-4 to TRBJ2-1; 8 bases fit TRBD2. This CDR3 comprises 13 residues. Per germline, CDR1 MRHNA and CDR2 SNTAGT. J gave up 8 bases and V 10 bases, and 10 bases lay outside the gene matches. CDR3 in DNA: TGTGCCACAAGAGGGGGGACTAGGGATGAGCAGTTCTTC. It translates to CATRGGTRDEQFF.

The chain recombines TRBV18 with TRBJ1-4; perhaps TRBD1 as D (6 bases). CDR1 is KGHSH, CDR2 LQKENI, per germline. The ends were cut back, 0 bases at V and 10 bases at J, with 9 bases in the middle. The CDR3 consists of 13 residues. The CDR3 loop is CASSPPEGGKLFF. The CDR3 bases are TGTGCCAGCTCACCACCTGAAGGGGGAAAACTGTTTTTT.

V usage is TRBV6-5 and J usage is TRBJ1-3; D is unresolved. Trimming cost V 6 bases and J 1 base, with 13 bases left between them. CDR1 is MNHEY, CDR2 SVGAGI, per germline. The CDR3 loop spans 15 amino acids. The CDR3 reads CASRSRTSSGNTIYF. CDR3 nucleotide sequence: TGTGCCAGCAGATCAAGGACGTCGTCTGGAAACACCATATATTTT.

This chain joins TRBV18 and TRBJ1-3; TRBD1 matches at 7 bases. V was clipped by 2 bases and J by 5 bases; unmatched bases: 3. The length of the CDR3 is 14 residues. Germline lookup yields CDR1 KGHSH and CDR2 LQKENI. CDR3 amino acids: CASSPETGRNTIYF. In nucleotides, the CDR3 is TGTGCCAGCTCACCAGAGACAGGGAGAAACACCATATATTTT. Filled out from reference TRBV18 and TRBJ1-3, the complete variable domain reads NAGVMQNPRHLVRRRGQEARLRCSPMKGHSHVYWYRQLPEEGLKFMVYLQKENIIDESGMPKERFSAEFPKEGPSILRIQQVVRGDSAAYFCASSPETGRNTIYFGEGSWLTVV.

The rearrangement joins TRBV6-5 to TRBJ2-2; possible D gene TRBD2, 6 bases. The CDR3 is 16 residues long. Trimming took 0 bases from V and 7 from J, leaving 15 bases between them. The germline V gene encodes CDR1 MNHEY and CDR2 SVGAGI. The CDR3 reads CASSYSNGSPIGELFF. CDR3 coding DNA: TGTGCCAGCAGTTACTCGAACGGGAGCCCGATCGGGGAGCTGTTTTTT.

This clone was counted a few times. The chain joins TRBV11-2 to TRBJ2-1; D gene uncertain. CDR3 length: 12 amino acids. Germline V gives CDR1 SGHAT, CDR2 FQNNGV. The V and J ends lost 2 bases and 8 bases respectively, with 7 bases between them. The DNA for the CDR3 is TGTGCCAGCAGCTTATCAGTCTATGAGCAGTTCTTC. Its protein is CASSLSVYEQFF. Full variable domain (outside the CDR3, taken from reference TRBV11-2 and TRBJ2-1): EAGVAQSPRYKIIEKRQSVAFWCNPISGHATLYWYQQILGQGPKLLIQFQNNGVVDDSQLPKDRFSAERLKGVDSTLKIQPAKLEDSAVYLCASSLSVYEQFFGPGTRLTVL.

V gene TRBV6-1 combines with J gene TRBJ2-5; no clear D gene. Germline V gene data show CDR1 as MNHNS and CDR2 as SASEGT. V shed 8 bases and J shed 9 bases, with 13 bases lying between them. This CDR3 comprises 11 residues. As DNA, the CDR3 is TGTGCCAGCCGACTGGAATGGTCCCAGTACTTC. Its translation: CASRLEWSQYF.

This rearrangement joins TRBV27 to TRBJ2-4; a possible D gene is TRBD2 (6 bases). The CDR3 covers 15 residues. Germline-derived CDR1 and CDR2 are MNHEY and SMNVEV (reference sequence). Trimming pared 4 bases from V and 6 bases from J, leaving 16 bases between. Written as DNA, the CDR3 is TGTGCCAGCAGTTCATGGGGGGTCGAGGGAAACATTCAGTACTTC. It codes for CASSSWGVEGNIQYF.

The J gene is TRBJ2-3, the V gene TRBV5-1, with D perhaps TRBD2 (6 bases). The CDR3 is made up of 15 amino acids. Trimming cost V 7 bases and J 4 bases, with 19 bases left between them. In germline, CDR1 is SGHRS, CDR2 YFSETQ. The CDR3 loop reads CASFWGSGGPDTQYF. The CDR3 bases are TGCGCCAGCTTTTGGGGCAGCGGAGGGCCAGATACGCAGTATTTT. The full variable domain, rest sourced from reference TRBV5-1 and TRBJ2-3, is KAGVTQTPRYLIKTRGQQVTLSCSPISGHRSVSWYQQTPGQGLQFLFEYFSETQRNKGNFPGRFSGRQFSNSRSEMNVSTLELGDSALYLCASFWGSGGPDTQYFGPGTRLTVL.

The chain employs TRBV7-9 and TRBJ2-1; 7 positions match TRBD2. Germline V gene data show CDR1 as SEHNR and CDR2 as FQNEAQ (reference sequence). The J segment lost 7 bases and the V segment lost 5 bases, leaving 5 bases of the junction unmatched. The CDR3 is 13 residues long. Here the CDR3 DNA reads TGTGCCAGCAGCCGCGGGGGTGAAAATGAGCAGTTCTTC. Translated: CASSRGGENEQFF.

This clone was counted once. Other DNA sequences in the same sample also yield this CDR3. This chain uses TRBV6-5 with TRBJ1-1; possibly TRBD1 for D (6 bases). V was trimmed by 6 bases and J by 0 bases, leaving 8 bases between them. Germline V CDR1 and CDR2: MNHEY, SVGAGI. The CDR3 is made up of 13 amino acids. CDR3 sequence (DNA): TGTGCCAGCAGGCAGGGGCTGAACACTGAAGCTTTCTTT. The encoded protein is CASRQGLNTEAFF.

V is TRBV5-1 and J is TRBJ2-5; 10 nucleotides align to TRBD2. V shed 4 bases and J 4 bases; nucleotides not matched to a gene: 7. The CDR3 is 15 amino acids. CDR1 is SGHRS and CDR2 is YFSETQ in the germline V gene. CDR3 DNA: TGCGCCAGCAGCCCCAGCGGGGGGGCAGGAGAGACCCAGTACTTC. It translates to CASSPSGGAGETQYF.

The J gene is TRBJ1-2, the V gene TRBV6-5, with 8 bases fitting TRBD1. CDR1 MNHEY and CDR2 SVGAGI come from the germline V gene. The V and J ends lost 4 bases and 4 bases, in that order; junction bases with no gene match: 11. CDR3 length: 16 amino acids. Here the CDR3 reads CASSSGQAQEFYGYTF. The CDR3 DNA is TGTGCCAGCAGTTCGGGACAGGCGCAAGAATTCTATGGCTACACCTTC.